The next 22 T cell receptor beta chains were all read from a single sample in a study of T-cell reconstitution after alpha-beta-depleted transplantation in children. It was with unique molecular identifiers that the TCRbeta library was prepared. TCRdb passed the PCR reads through MiXCR, listing each CDR3 protein once. The sample contains 700,000 to 950,000 distinct CDR3 sequences, around 17% of which appear only once. Material: PBMCs, mostly from graft donor cells, obtained 360 days after TCRalphabeta/CD19-depleted stem cell transplant. The receptors originated from a male patient younger than 18 who had a stem cell transplant for acute lymphoblastic leukemia, so the T cells may come from the graft donor.

Many counts were recorded for this clonotype. V and J are TRBV4-1 and TRBJ2-3; 10 nucleotides match TRBD2. CDR3 length equals 19 residues. The V gene end was trimmed by 0 bases and the J gene end by 3 bases; junction bases not matched to a gene: 12. In germline, CDR1 is MGHRA, CDR2 YSYEKL. The CDR3 DNA follows: TGCGCCAGCAGCCAAGATACTGTGGGAGCGGGAGGGCAGACAGATACGCAGTATTTT. Translated: CASSQDTVGAGGQTDTQYF.

This clonotype was recorded a few times. The rearrangement joins TRBV2 to TRBJ2-2; no definite D call. The V gene lost 7 bases and the J gene lost 1 base, with 13 bases spanning the gap. Germline CDR1 reads SNHLY; CDR2 reads FYNNEI. CDR3 length equals 15 residues. DNA for the CDR3: TGTGCCAGCATTCCCGACACCCGGAACACCGGGGAGCTGTTTTTT. Amino acids: CASIPDTRNTGELFF.

This clonotype has more than one count but fewer than ten. This chain joins TRBV7-4 and TRBJ2-7, with no clear D. The germline gives CDR1 SGHVT, CDR2 SQSDAQ. The V end was cut by 2 bases, the J end by 5 bases, with 16 bases between. This CDR3 contains 15 residues. The CDR3 DNA is TGTGCCAGCAGCTTAAATGGTCAGGTTGAAGACGAGCAGTACTTC. It encodes CASSLNGQVEDEQYF.

This clonotype was detected a few times. The chain joins TRBV7-2 to TRBJ2-1; 9 positions agree with TRBD2. This CDR3 contains 15 residues. Germline loops: CDR1 SGHTA, CDR2 FQGNSA. Trimming cost V 5 bases and J 3 bases; bases outside gene matches: 5. The CDR3, as DNA: TGTGCCAGCAGCAATAGCGGGAGCCTCTACAATGAGCAGTTCTTC. Residues: CASSNSGSLYNEQFF.

The CDR3 DNA follows: TGCGCCAGCAGCTTGTTGGGACAGCTGAGCTCCTACGAGCAGTACTTC. It codes for CASSLLGQLSSYEQYF. V is TRBV5-1 and J is TRBJ2-7; 7 bases align to TRBD1. J lost 0 bases, V lost 1 base, and 7 bases had no gene match. This CDR3 comprises 16 residues. Germline assignment: CDR1 SGHRS and CDR2 YFSETQ.

Many counts were recorded for this clonotype. The chain carries TRBV11-3 and TRBJ2-1, with 11 nucleotides matching TRBD2. This CDR3 has 16 residues. J lost 7 bases, V lost 5 bases, and 10 bases had no gene match. CDR1 and CDR2 (germline): SGHNT, YENEEA. This chain's CDR3 is CASSDPASGRWNEQFF. The CDR3 bases are TGTGCCAGCAGCGACCCCGCTAGCGGGAGGTGGAATGAGCAGTTCTTC.

The gene calls are TRBV5-4 and TRBJ2-7; 7 bases fit TRBD1. CDR3 length: 15 amino acids. Losses at the gene ends were 4 bases for V and 3 bases for J; bases not matched to a gene: 10. Germline loops: CDR1 SGHNT, CDR2 YYREEE (reference sequence). In DNA, the CDR3 is TGTGCCAGCAGCCCCGGGACAGAAGCGTTCTACGAGCAGTACTTC. Its translation is CASSPGTEAFYEQYF.

This clonotype was seen only a few times. The V call is TRBV2, the J call TRBJ2-7; D is perhaps TRBD1 or TRBD2 (5 bases each). V dropped 6 bases and J dropped 3 bases, with 18 bases sitting between them. The CDR3 length is 15 residues. From germline, CDR1 is SNHLY and CDR2 FYNNEI. The chain's CDR3 is CASRDPLGRLYEQYF. CDR3 in DNA: TGTGCCAGCAGAGACCCCTTGGGACGTCTCTACGAGCAGTACTTC. Together with reference TRBV2 and TRBJ2-7, the CDR3 gives the full variable domain: EPEVTQTPSHQVTQMGQEVILRCVPISNHLYFYWYRQILGQKVEFLVSFYNNEISEKSEIFDDQFSVERPDGSNFTLKIRSTKLEDSAMYFCASRDPLGRLYEQYFGPGTRLTVT.

This clonotype was counted many times. This chain uses TRBV9 with TRBJ2-7; D is unclear. CDR1 is SGDLS and CDR2 is YYNGEE in the germline V gene. The CDR3 contains 11 residues. Trimming left V 0 bases short and J 2 bases short, with 0 bases between. In nucleotides, the CDR3 is TGTGCCAGCAGCGTAGCCTACGAGCAGTACTTC. Encoded protein: CASSVAYEQYF. The full variable domain, rest sourced from reference TRBV9 and TRBJ2-7, is DSGVTQTPKHLITATGQRVTLRCSPRSGDLSVYWYQQSLDQGLQFLIQYYNGEERAKGNILERFSAQQFPDLHSELNLSSLELGDSALYFCASSVAYEQYFGPGTRLTVT.

V gene TRBV29-1 combines with J gene TRBJ2-5, with TRBD1 matching over 9 bases. V dropped 5 bases and J dropped 6; count of bases not matched to a gene: 10. The CDR3 loop spans 14 amino acids. The germline gives CDR1 SQVTM, CDR2 ANQGSEA. The CDR3 sequence is CSVLRDRAAKTQYF. CDR3 bases: TGCAGCGTTCTCCGGGACAGGGCGGCAAAGACCCAGTACTTC.

This clonotype came up a few times. The rearrangement uses TRBV4-1 and TRBJ2-7; tentatively, D is TRBD1 or TRBD2 (6 bases each). The CDR3 covers 16 residues. The germline CDR1 and CDR2 sequences are MGHRA and YSYEKL. V lost 2 bases and J 6 bases, leaving 20 bases between the germline ends. The DNA of the CDR3 is TGCGCCAGCAGCCAACTGGGACTTCTGGGCAGGGGCGAGCAGTACTTC. This encodes CASSQLGLLGRGEQYF.

This clonotype was found a few times. The rearrangement uses TRBV6-5 and TRBJ2-1; perhaps TRBD2 as D (6 bases). Germline V gene sequence: CDR1 MNHEY, CDR2 SVGAGI. CDR3 size: 15 residues. The ends were cut back, 2 bases at V and 4 bases at J, with 12 bases in the middle. Here the CDR3 DNA reads TGTGCCAGCAGTTACGTCCTAGCGACATACAATGAGCAGTTCTTC. This gives the protein CASSYVLATYNEQFF.

The rearrangement uses TRBV7-6 and TRBJ2-1, with 13 bases lining up with TRBD2. The CDR3 totals 16 residues. CDR1 is SGHVS, CDR2 FNYEAQ, per germline. After removal of 3 bases from V and 6 bases from J, the junction contained 5 bases not matched to a gene. The CDR3 is CASSFGLAGVGNEQFF. The DNA of the CDR3 is TGTGCCAGCAGCTTTGGACTAGCGGGAGTTGGCAATGAGCAGTTCTTC.

The sample holds a few counts of this clonotype. This rearrangement joins TRBV5-1 to TRBJ2-4; 9 positions match TRBD2. The CDR3 is 15 amino acids. Germline V gives CDR1 SGHRS, CDR2 YFSETQ. Trimming cost V 1 base and J 5 bases; bases outside gene matches: 4. The CDR3 is CASSLIAGEENIQYF. The CDR3 coding sequence is TGCGCCAGCAGCTTGATAGCGGGAGAGGAAAACATTCAGTACTTC.

The CDR3 sequence: CASSPKRRGKGVQYF. Here the CDR3 DNA reads TGTGCCAGCAGTCCGAAGCGCAGGGGTAAGGGAGTGCAGTACTTC. V and J are TRBV27 and TRBJ2-7; TRBD1 is a possible D gene (6 bases). V was trimmed by 5 bases and J by 9 bases, leaving 23 bases between them. In germline, CDR1 is MNHEY, CDR2 SMNVEV (reference sequence). The CDR3 runs 15 residues.

This chain joins TRBV5-1 and TRBJ2-2; TRBD1 agrees at 9 bases. Germline V gene lookup returns CDR1 SGHRS and CDR2 YFSETQ. The V and J ends lost 3 bases and 4 bases, in that order; junction bases with no gene match: 4. This CDR3 comprises 15 residues. Here the CDR3 DNA reads TGCGCCAGCAGCTGGGACAGGGAGGCCACCGGGGAGCTGTTTTTT. It translates to CASSWDREATGELFF.

The rearrangement uses TRBV4-3 and TRBJ1-5; D is possibly TRBD1 (6 bases). This CDR3 is 14 amino acids long. From germline, CDR1 is LGHNA and CDR2 YSLEER. V lost 1 base, J lost 11 bases, and 15 bases lay in between. The CDR3 DNA reads TGCGCCAGCAGCCAAGGGTCAGGGGACGTGACCCAGCATTTT. Its translation is CASSQGSGDVTQHF.

This clonotype was detected a few times. J is TRBJ2-1 and V is TRBV6-5, with 9 nucleotides matching TRBD2. The germline V gene encodes CDR1 MNHEY and CDR2 SVGAGI. The J segment lost 1 base and the V segment lost 2 bases, leaving 6 bases of the junction unmatched. This CDR3 is 17 amino acids long. The CDR3 is CASSYGLLAGSYNEQFF. Written as DNA, the CDR3 is TGTGCCAGCAGTTACGGGCTTCTAGCGGGATCCTACAATGAGCAGTTCTTC.

This clonotype was observed a few times. V gene TRBV6-1 combines with J gene TRBJ1-2, with D uncertain. V was shortened by 6 bases and J by 4 bases, with 12 bases between the two germline ends. The germline V gene has CDR1 MNHNS and CDR2 SASEGT. CDR3 size: 13 residues. The CDR3 DNA follows: TGTGCCAGCAGACCTGTCGAATCCTATGGCTACACCTTC. It yields the protein CASRPVESYGYTF.

This clonotype was seen more than once but under ten times. V is TRBV19 and J is TRBJ2-1; 10 bases align to TRBD1. After removal of 6 bases from V and 5 bases from J, the junction contained 10 bases not matched to a gene. CDR1 LNHDA and CDR2 SQIVND come from the germline V gene (reference sequence). This CDR3 region has 16 residues. This CDR3 is CASRTPGQGTDNEQFF. The CDR3 bases are TGTGCCAGTAGAACCCCGGGACAGGGGACGGACAATGAGCAGTTCTTC.

The V and J genes are TRBV20-1 and TRBJ1-5; no definite D call. Germline CDR1 DFQATT, CDR2 SNEGSKA (reference sequence). The CDR3 length is 14 residues. Trimming cost V 6 bases and J 0 bases, with 12 bases left between them. The CDR3 sequence is CSANPGYSNQPQHF. The CDR3 region has the DNA TGCAGTGCGAATCCGGGATATAGCAATCAGCCCCAGCATTTT.

V is TRBV5-1 and J is TRBJ2-7; D gene ambiguous. Looked up from germline, CDR1 is SGHRS and CDR2 is YFSETQ. This CDR3 contains 14 residues. Trimming left V 1 base short and J 3 bases short, with 11 bases between. The CDR3 loop reads CASSLYSGFYEQYF. The CDR3, as DNA: TGCGCCAGCAGCTTGTATTCAGGATTCTACGAGCAGTACTTC.